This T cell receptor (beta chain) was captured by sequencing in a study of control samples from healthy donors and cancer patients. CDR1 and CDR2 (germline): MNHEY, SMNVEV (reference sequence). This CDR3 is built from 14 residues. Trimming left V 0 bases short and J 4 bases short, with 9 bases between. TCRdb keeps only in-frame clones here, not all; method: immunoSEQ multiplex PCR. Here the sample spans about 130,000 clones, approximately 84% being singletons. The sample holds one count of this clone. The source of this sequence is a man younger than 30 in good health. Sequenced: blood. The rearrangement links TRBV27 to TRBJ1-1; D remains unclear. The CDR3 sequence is CASSLSTSPTEAFF. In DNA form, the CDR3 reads TGTGCCAGCAGTTTATCCACATCTCCCACTGAAGCTTTCTTT.